The next 5 T cell receptor beta chains were all read from a single sample in a study of Ad26.COV2.S vaccination and SARS-CoV-2 variants. Treatment described: some 19 received Ad26.COV2.S at low or high dose, single or two shots; 5 received placebo; per-sample allocation not given. Samples were taken on day 63 after the first vaccine or placebo injection. TCRdb's copy holds only in-frame clones and misses some; the assay was immunoSEQ multiplex PCR. The data contain 200,000 to 300,000 clones, roughly 90% of them singletons. The starting material was peripheral blood, obtained in a trial of Ad26.COV2.S vaccine versus placebo. These receptors all come from a person between 18 and 60 years old who received the Ad26.COV2.S COVID-19 vaccine or a placebo.

The chain has TRBV5-1 and TRBJ2-3; D may be TRBD1 (6 bases). CDR1 SGHRS and CDR2 YFSETQ come from the germline V gene. The CDR3 loop spans 14 amino acids. Trimming stripped 4 bases from V and 6 bases from J, with 15 bases between. The CDR3 reads CASSNGQYTDTQYF. Here the CDR3 DNA reads TGCGCCAGCAGCAACGGACAGTACACGGATACGCAGTATTTT. The entire variable domain, with the rest obtained from reference TRBV5-1 and TRBJ2-3, is as follows: KAGVTQTPRYLIKTRGQQVTLSCSPISGHRSVSWYQQTPGQGLQFLFEYFSETQRNKGNFPGRFSGRQFSNSRSEMNVSTLELGDSALYLCASSNGQYTDTQYFGPGTRLTVL.

This chain joins TRBV7-9 and TRBJ1-5; D unresolved. CDR1 and CDR2 from the germline V gene are SEHNR and FQNEAQ (reference sequence). This CDR3 has 14 amino acids. Between the trimmed V and J ends, which lost 5 bases and 0 bases, there was a span of 8 bases. CDR3 loop: CASSPDGSNQPQHF. CDR3 bases: TGTGCCAGCAGCCCCGACGGTAGCAATCAGCCCCAGCATTTT.

The rearrangement uses TRBV5-1 and TRBJ1-6, with D possibly being TRBD1 (5 bases). The CDR3 is made up of 16 amino acids. V dropped 0 bases and J dropped 2 bases, with 9 bases sitting between them. Per germline, CDR1 SGHRS and CDR2 YFSETQ. The CDR3 reads CASSLEGAAYNSPLHF. The CDR3 DNA reads TGCGCCAGCAGCTTGGAAGGGGCAGCCTATAATTCACCCCTCCACTTT.

The chain employs TRBV18 and TRBJ1-1; D is unresolved. The CDR3 is 14 residues long. V lost 2 bases, J lost 1 base, and 8 bases lay in between. The germline V gene encodes CDR1 KGHSH and CDR2 LQKENI. CDR3 amino acids: CASSPGQRNTEAFF. CDR3 coding DNA: TGTGCCAGCTCACCAGGGCAGCGGAACACTGAAGCTTTCTTT.

V and J are TRBV11-2 and TRBJ2-3, with 10 bases identical to TRBD1. This CDR3 is 16 amino acids long. CDR1 is SGHAT, CDR2 FQNNGV, per germline. With 6 bases clipped from V and 4 bases from J, the junction kept 10 bases outside the gene matches. CDR3 loop: CASRSFRDRGPDTQYF. CDR3 DNA: TGTGCCAGCAGGTCCTTCCGGGACAGGGGTCCAGATACGCAGTATTTT.